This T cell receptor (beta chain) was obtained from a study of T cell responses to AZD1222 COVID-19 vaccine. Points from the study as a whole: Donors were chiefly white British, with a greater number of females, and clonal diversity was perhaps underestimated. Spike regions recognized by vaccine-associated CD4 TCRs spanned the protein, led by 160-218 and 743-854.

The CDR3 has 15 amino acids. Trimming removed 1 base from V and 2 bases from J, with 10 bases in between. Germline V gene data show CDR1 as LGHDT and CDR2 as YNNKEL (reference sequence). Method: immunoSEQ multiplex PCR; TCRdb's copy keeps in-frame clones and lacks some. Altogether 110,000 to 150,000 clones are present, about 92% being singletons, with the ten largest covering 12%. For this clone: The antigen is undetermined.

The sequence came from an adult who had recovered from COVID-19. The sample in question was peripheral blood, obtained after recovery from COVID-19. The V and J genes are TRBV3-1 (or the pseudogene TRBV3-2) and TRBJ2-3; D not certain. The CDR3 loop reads CASSQVNLPTDTQYF. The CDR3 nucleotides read TGTGCCAGCAGCCAAGTTAACTTACCCACAGATACGCAGTATTTT.